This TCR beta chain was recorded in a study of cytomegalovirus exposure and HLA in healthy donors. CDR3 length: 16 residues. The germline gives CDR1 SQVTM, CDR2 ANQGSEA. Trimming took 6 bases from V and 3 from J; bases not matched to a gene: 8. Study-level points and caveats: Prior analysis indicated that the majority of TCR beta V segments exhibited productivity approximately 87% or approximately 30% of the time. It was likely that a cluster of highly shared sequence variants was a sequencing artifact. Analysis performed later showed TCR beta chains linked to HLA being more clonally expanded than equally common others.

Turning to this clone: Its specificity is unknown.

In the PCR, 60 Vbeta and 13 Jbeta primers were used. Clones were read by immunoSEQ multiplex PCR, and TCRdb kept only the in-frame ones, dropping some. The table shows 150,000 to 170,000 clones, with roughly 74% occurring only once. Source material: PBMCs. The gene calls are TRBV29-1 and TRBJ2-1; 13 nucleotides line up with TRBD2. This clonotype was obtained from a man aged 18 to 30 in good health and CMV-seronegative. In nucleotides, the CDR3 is TGCAGCGTCGCTACTAGCGGGGGGGCCCTCTACAATGAGCAGTTCTTC. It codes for CSVATSGGALYNEQFF.